The 8 T cell receptor beta chains below come from one sample, sequenced in a study of beta chain features in type 1 diabetes. Sequenced material consisted of expressed TCRB transcripts (all of the isolated RNA was reverse transcribed). TCRdb's table, derived via immunoSEQ multiplex PCR, lists solely in-frame clones and lacks some. Among 300,000 to 350,000 clones, roughly 15% were seen once, and the ten largest hold under 8.5%. Sequenced material: central memory CD4+ T cells from blood. All receptors derive from a man younger than 45 in good health.

The V call is TRBV5-1, the J call TRBJ2-1; 15 bases line up with TRBD2. Trimming removed 3 bases from V and 7 bases from J; junction bases left unmatched: 17. Germline CDR1 is SGHRS and CDR2 is YFSETQ. The CDR3 runs to 20 residues. The CDR3 nucleotides read TGCGCCAGCAGCTCCGAGGGACTAGCGGGAGGAGTGCGGCCTCGGAATGAGCAGTTCTTC. Translation: CASSSEGLAGGVRPRNEQFF.

This clone was recorded a few times. The chain is built from TRBV28 and TRBJ2-1, with 14 nucleotides matching TRBD2. The CDR3 has 18 amino acids. The germline CDR1 and CDR2 sequences are MDHEN and SYDVKM. The junction had 9 bases not matched to a gene; V was cut back by 4 bases and J by 4 bases. The CDR3 sequence is CASSSGLAGGGFYNEQFF. In DNA, the CDR3 is TGTGCCAGCAGTTCAGGACTAGCGGGAGGTGGGTTTTACAATGAGCAGTTCTTC. Looking up the rest from reference TRBV28 and TRBJ2-1 gives the full variable domain: DVKVTQSSRYLVKRTGEKVFLECVQDMDHENMFWYRQDPGLGLRLIYFSYDVKMKEKGDIPEGYSVSREKKERFSLILESASTNQTSMYLCASSSGLAGGGFYNEQFFGPGTRLTVL.

This chain connects TRBV4-1 to TRBJ1-4; TRBD1 is a possible D gene (5 bases). This CDR3 region has 15 residues. V dropped 2 bases and J dropped 6 bases, with 13 bases sitting between them. Germline V gives CDR1 MGHRA, CDR2 YSYEKL. The CDR3 bases are TGCGCCAGCAGCCAAACCGGGACCGGCGATGAAAAACTGTTTTTT. Translation gives CASSQTGTGDEKLFF.

The chain employs TRBV7-6 and TRBJ2-3; 8 nucleotides align to TRBD1. V gave up 1 base and J gave up 4 bases; unmatched junction bases: 7. Per germline, CDR1 SGHVS and CDR2 FNYEAQ. The CDR3 contains 16 residues. The CDR3 sequence: CASSLGPGGGSDTQYF. Here the CDR3 DNA reads TGTGCCAGCAGCTTAGGCCCAGGGGGCGGCTCAGATACGCAGTATTTT.

The gene calls are TRBV7-2 and TRBJ2-3; TRBD2 might be the D (5 bases). Germline CDR1 and CDR2: SGHTA and FQGNSA. Trimming left V 2 bases short and J 4 bases short, with 7 bases between. This CDR3 contains 13 residues. In DNA form, the CDR3 reads TGTGCCAGCAGCTTAAATAGCGCAGATACGCAGTATTTT. This translates into CASSLNSADTQYF.

V usage is TRBV9 and J usage is TRBJ2-2; D gene ambiguous. CDR1 SGDLS and CDR2 YYNGEE come from the germline V gene. This CDR3 has 13 residues. V was clipped by 3 bases and J by 4 bases, with 7 bases between them. CDR3 amino acids: CASSAYSTGELFF. The CDR3 DNA reads TGTGCCAGCAGCGCCTACAGCACCGGGGAGCTGTTTTTT.

A few counts support this clone. The gene calls are TRBV6-5 and TRBJ1-1, with D perhaps TRBD1 (5 bases). CDR1 and CDR2 (germline): MNHEY, SVGAGI. This CDR3 is built from 14 residues. Trimming removed 7 bases from V and 5 bases from J, with 17 bases in between. In DNA, the CDR3 is TGTGCCAGCACCCGGCCTGGGACTTTGACTGAAGCTTTCTTT. Encoded protein: CASTRPGTLTEAFF.

This clone was detected many times. This chain connects TRBV10-3 to TRBJ1-1; 8 bases line up with TRBD1. Germline values: CDR1 ENHRY, CDR2 SYGVKD. The V segment lost 2 bases and the J segment 5 bases; nucleotides outside the gene matches: 7. This CDR3 spans 15 amino acids. The CDR3 coding sequence is TGTGCCATCAGTGAGGGCAGGGGGCGCCGAACTGAAGCTTTCTTT. It is translated as CAISEGRGRRTEAFF.